These 30 T cell receptor beta chains were sequenced from one sample in a study of cytomegalovirus exposure and HLA in healthy donors. Sequenced by immunoSEQ multiplex PCR; TCRdb stores in-frame clones only, minus some. The sample consists of almost 65,000 clones, approximately 90% of them appearing once. The sample taken for sequencing was PBMCs. These TCRs come from a woman under 30 in good health and CMV-seronegative.

The chain recombines TRBV5-1 with TRBJ2-3; a possible D gene is TRBD2 (6 bases). Looked up from germline, CDR1 is SGHRS and CDR2 is YFSETQ. The CDR3 spans 13 residues. The V and J ends lost 4 bases and 1 base respectively, with 7 bases between them. CDR3 nucleotide sequence: TGCGCCAGCAGCCCTAGCGGCACAGATACGCAGTATTTT. The encoded protein is CASSPSGTDTQYF.

The chain couples TRBV29-1 to TRBJ2-5, with 9 bases aligning to TRBD2. With V trimmed by 3 bases and J by 4 bases, 3 bases remained unmatched. Germline V gene data show CDR1 as SQVTM and CDR2 as ANQGSEA. This CDR3 has 13 amino acids. DNA for the CDR3: TGCAGCGTTGACCCAGCGGGGGGAGAGACCCAGTACTTC. This encodes CSVDPAGGETQYF.

This clone was picked up a small number of times. J is TRBJ2-1 and V is TRBV27; TRBD2 aligns across 10 bases. The germline CDR1 and CDR2 sequences are MNHEY and SMNVEV (reference sequence). With V trimmed by 6 bases and J by 5 bases, 4 bases remained unmatched. The CDR3 is 14 amino acids. The chain's CDR3 is CASRAGGVNNEQFF. Here the CDR3 DNA reads TGTGCCAGCAGAGCGGGGGGGGTGAACAATGAGCAGTTCTTC.

The rearrangement uses TRBV19 and TRBJ1-5, with 7 bases lining up with TRBD1. V was clipped by 8 bases and J by 2 bases; unmatched bases: 0. The V gene's germline CDR1 is LNHDA and CDR2 SQIVND (reference sequence). The CDR3 runs to 12 residues. In DNA form, the CDR3 reads TGTGCCAGTCAGGGGGGCAATCAGCCCCAGCATTTT. Its protein product is CASQGGNQPQHF.

The gene calls are TRBV19 and TRBJ2-1, with no clear D. CDR1 and CDR2 (germline): LNHDA, SQIVND (reference sequence). Trimming stripped 7 bases from V and 4 bases from J, with 11 bases between. The CDR3 has 13 residues. As DNA, the CDR3 is TGTGCCAGTAATTGTGCGGATTACAATGAGCAGTTCTTC. Translation gives CASNCADYNEQFF.

This chain joins TRBV28 and TRBJ2-1; 9 bases map to TRBD1. CDR1 MDHEN and CDR2 SYDVKM come from the germline V gene. CDR3 size: 15 residues. The junction had 11 bases not matched to a gene; V was cut back by 5 bases and J by 9 bases. Written as DNA, the CDR3 is TGTGCCAGCAGTATAACAGGGGGCCCGCTATCTGAGCAGTTCTTC. It translates to CASSITGGPLSEQFF. The whole variable domain, remainder taken from reference TRBV28 and TRBJ2-1, is DVKVTQSSRYLVKRTGEKVFLECVQDMDHENMFWYRQDPGLGLRLIYFSYDVKMKEKGDIPEGYSVSREKKERFSLILESASTNQTSMYLCASSITGGPLSEQFFGPGTRLTVL.

J is TRBJ2-3 and V is TRBV9; D is undetermined. The V end was cut by 10 bases, the J end by 6 bases, with 21 bases between. The CDR3 consists of 14 residues. The germline V gene has CDR1 SGDLS and CDR2 YYNGEE. CDR3 bases: TGTGCCCTGCCGGGTGGGTTTTCGGCGGATACGCAGTATTTT. The encoded protein is CALPGGFSADTQYF.

This chain links TRBV5-1 with TRBJ1-5; no definite D call. The length of the CDR3 is 13 residues. CDR1 and CDR2 (germline): SGHRS, YFSETQ. Trimming took off 4 bases at V and 7 bases at J, with 12 bases between the two ends. CDR3 in DNA: TGCGCCAGCAGCCCCGTTGGAGGGCAGCCCCAGCATTTT. It is translated as CASSPVGGQPQHF.

The genes are TRBV7-8 and TRBJ1-5; D unclear. Germline lookup yields CDR1 SGHVS and CDR2 FQNEAQ. Between the trimmed V and J ends, which lost 4 bases and 6 bases, there was a span of 16 bases. The CDR3 contains 15 residues. The CDR3 protein is CASSSTSGFGQPQHF. CDR3 sequence (DNA): TGTGCCAGCAGCTCAACTTCGGGTTTCGGTCAGCCCCAGCATTTT.

The chain couples TRBV9 to TRBJ2-3, with 10 bases lining up with TRBD2. J lost 6 bases, V lost 4 bases, and 5 bases had no gene match. The CDR3 has 14 residues. Germline V gene data show CDR1 as SGDLS and CDR2 as YYNGEE. In DNA form, the CDR3 reads TGTGCCAGCAGCATTAGCGGGAGGTTGGATACGCAGTATTTT. It specifies CASSISGRLDTQYF.

V gene TRBV29-1 combines with J gene TRBJ2-1; TRBD2 aligns across 7 bases. The CDR3 is 17 amino acids. The germline V gene has CDR1 SQVTM and CDR2 ANQGSEA. The V and J ends lost 6 bases and 2 bases, in that order; junction bases with no gene match: 16. The CDR3 loop reads CSVERLATKLTYNEQFF. The CDR3 DNA sequence: TGCAGCGTCGAGCGACTAGCCACCAAACTAACCTACAATGAGCAGTTCTTC.

The CDR3 DNA reads as TGCGCCAGCAGCACCGGACAGACTGAAGCTTTCTTT. Amino acid sequence: CASSTGQTEAFF. The J gene is TRBJ1-1, the V gene TRBV4-3, with D possibly matching TRBD1 (6 bases). Germline V lookup: CDR1 LGHNA, CDR2 YSLEER. Trimming pared 5 bases from V and 5 bases from J, leaving 9 bases between. The CDR3 loop spans 12 amino acids.

The chain has TRBV5-1 and TRBJ2-1, with D possibly being TRBD2 (5 bases). V was pared by 0 bases and J by 7 bases, with 14 bases between. The V gene's germline CDR1 is SGHRS and CDR2 YFSETQ. The CDR3 extends over 15 amino acids. CDR3 in amino acids: CASSLEARRQNEQFF. DNA for the CDR3: TGCGCCAGCAGCTTGGAGGCGCGGAGGCAGAATGAGCAGTTCTTC.

V usage is TRBV9 and J usage is TRBJ2-5, with D uncertain. The V gene lost 0 bases and the J gene lost 5 bases, with 2 bases spanning the gap. Germline V gene sequence: CDR1 SGDLS, CDR2 YYNGEE. CDR3 length equals 11 residues. CDR3 residues: CASSVAETQYF. For the CDR3, the DNA is TGTGCCAGCAGCGTAGCGGAGACCCAGTACTTC.

The V call is TRBV4-3, the J call TRBJ2-1, with a weak D call TRBD1 (6 bases). The CDR3 totals 15 residues. V lost 1 base and J 9 bases, leaving 16 bases between the germline ends. Germline values: CDR1 LGHNA, CDR2 YSLEER. The CDR3 DNA reads as TGCGCCAGCAGCCAAGTATGGGCGAACAGGGCTGAGCAGTTCTTC. Encoded protein: CASSQVWANRAEQFF.

This sequence joins TRBV2 and TRBJ2-3; a weak D match, TRBD2 (5 bases). The V and J ends lost 3 bases and 1 base respectively, with 11 bases between them. This CDR3 region has 15 residues. CDR1 is SNHLY and CDR2 is FYNNEI in the germline V gene. The CDR3 DNA follows: TGTGCCAGCAGTGATCAAGCGGACGGCACAGATACGCAGTATTTT. It codes for CASSDQADGTDTQYF.

This clone was seen just once. The chain combines TRBV7-6 with TRBJ1-3, with D unresolved. Looked up from germline, CDR1 is SGHVS and CDR2 is FNYEAQ. CDR3 size: 15 residues. Trimming cost V 2 bases and J 0 bases, with 8 bases left between them. The CDR3 reads CASSLIAGSGNTIYF. The CDR3 DNA is TGTGCCAGCAGCTTAATTGCGGGCTCTGGAAACACCATATATTTT. The full variable domain, in which reference TRBV7-6 and TRBJ1-3 provide the parts outside the CDR3, is GAGVSQSPRYKVTKRGQDVALRCDPISGHVSLYWYRQALGQGPEFLTYFNYEAQQDKSGLPNDRFSAERPEGSISTLTIQRTEQRDSAMYRCASSLIAGSGNTIYFGEGSWLTVV.

The rearrangement links TRBV19 to TRBJ1-4; D not resolved. Germline V lookup: CDR1 LNHDA, CDR2 SQIVND (reference sequence). The CDR3 contains 15 residues. V was cut by 5 bases and J by 5 bases, with 15 bases left in between. For the CDR3, the DNA is TGTGCCAGTAGTCCAGCGGGCTTTTTAAATGAAAAACTGTTTTTT. Translating it yields CASSPAGFLNEKLFF.

The table lists this clone with a count of one. The chain has TRBV7-2 and TRBJ2-1; D is ambiguous. The germline CDR1 and CDR2 sequences are SGHTA and FQGNSA. V was shortened by 5 bases and J by 4 bases, with 18 bases between the two germline ends. The length of the CDR3 is 16 residues. CDR3 in DNA: TGTGCCAGCAGCCTGGGTGGGCAGGTAGTTTACAATGAGCAGTTCTTC. Translated, it gives CASSLGGQVVYNEQFF.

The rearrangement uses TRBV5-1 and TRBJ2-2, with D tentatively TRBD1 (5 bases). V lost 4 bases to trimming and J lost 4 bases, with 11 bases between them. The CDR3 is made up of 14 amino acids. CDR1 and CDR2 (germline): SGHRS, YFSETQ. DNA of the CDR3: TGCGCCAGCAGCATCCCGACAGCCACCGGGGAGCTGTTTTTT. Translating gives CASSIPTATGELFF.

This sequence joins TRBV5-1 and TRBJ2-4; 11 bases line up with TRBD1. The CDR3 has 14 amino acids. Germline lookup yields CDR1 SGHRS and CDR2 YFSETQ. V lost 2 bases to trimming and J lost 7 bases; unmatched junction nucleotides: 2. CDR3 sequence (DNA): TGCGCCAGCAGCTTAGGGACAGGGGGGAACATTCAGTACTTC. It specifies CASSLGTGGNIQYF.

This clone appeared a single time. CDR3 sequence reads: CASSLNFRTDTQYF. In DNA, the CDR3 is TGTGCCAGCAGCTTAAACTTTCGCACAGATACGCAGTATTTT. J is TRBJ2-3 and V is TRBV7-8, with unresolved D. Germline V gene lookup returns CDR1 SGHVS and CDR2 FQNEAQ. The V gene lost 2 bases and the J gene lost 1 base, with 7 bases spanning the gap. CDR3 length: 14 amino acids.

This clone was observed once. The chain combines TRBV10-1 with TRBJ2-3, with a weak D call TRBD2 (5 bases). The germline V and J ends were trimmed by 7 bases and 4 bases, with 12 bases remaining between them. The CDR3 totals 13 residues. CDR1 is WNHNN, CDR2 SYGVQD, per germline (reference sequence). The CDR3 is CASTASIADTQYF. In DNA form, the CDR3 reads TGCGCCAGCACGGCTAGCATTGCAGATACGCAGTATTTT.

The chain couples TRBV5-1 to TRBJ2-1; 11 bases align to TRBD2. The ends lost 0 bases at V and 8 bases at J; junction bases unmatched: 7. The CDR3 is made up of 16 amino acids. Germline V gene data show CDR1 as SGHRS and CDR2 as YFSETQ. The CDR3 sequence is CASSLGLAGIGDEQFF. CDR3 coding DNA: TGCGCCAGCAGCTTGGGACTAGCGGGAATAGGCGATGAGCAGTTCTTC.

The chain joins TRBV7-8 to TRBJ2-1, with a weak D call TRBD1 (7 bases). V lost 0 bases to trimming and J lost 7 bases, with 22 bases between them. The CDR3 is 18 amino acids. Germline V gives CDR1 SGHVS, CDR2 FQNEAQ. The CDR3: CASSLAIRGEAHPNEQFF. For the CDR3, the DNA is TGTGCCAGCAGCTTAGCGATCAGGGGGGAGGCTCACCCTAATGAGCAGTTCTTC.

The V call is TRBV18, the J call TRBJ2-7; the match to TRBD1 covers 9 bases. Germline values: CDR1 KGHSH, CDR2 LQKENI. Trimming at V came to 2 bases and at J to 0 bases, leaving 5 bases not matched to a gene. The CDR3 loop spans 16 amino acids. CDR3 sequence reads: CASSPLTGGFSYEQYF. In DNA, the CDR3 is TGTGCCAGCTCACCATTAACAGGGGGCTTCTCCTACGAGCAGTACTTC.

This clone was observed a handful of times. V gene TRBV7-9 combines with J gene TRBJ1-1; perhaps TRBD1 as D (5 bases). The CDR3 loop spans 14 amino acids. V dropped 7 bases and J dropped 1 base, with 13 bases sitting between them. The germline gives CDR1 SEHNR, CDR2 FQNEAQ (reference sequence). The CDR3 region has the DNA TGTGCCAGCAAACTACTGGACAAGAACACTGAAGCTTTCTTT. Encoded protein: CASKLLDKNTEAFF.

The V gene is TRBV5-1, the J gene TRBJ2-7; possible D gene TRBD1, 6 bases. The V end was cut by 5 bases, the J end by 3 bases, with 21 bases between. Germline CDR1 is SGHRS and CDR2 is YFSETQ. The CDR3 has 16 amino acids. The CDR3 coding sequence is TGCGCCAGCAGGGACAGCGTCCCAGGGGTTATCTACGAGCAGTACTTC. It codes for CASRDSVPGVIYEQYF.

The chain employs TRBV7-9 and TRBJ2-3, with 11 positions matching TRBD2. This CDR3 spans 17 amino acids. V dropped 4 bases and J dropped 4; count of bases not matched to a gene: 10. Germline V gives CDR1 SEHNR, CDR2 FQNEAQ (reference sequence). The CDR3 region is CASSSPVLAGEADTQYF. CDR3 nucleotides: TGTGCCAGCAGCTCACCCGTACTAGCGGGGGAGGCAGATACGCAGTATTTT.

The chain combines TRBV28 with TRBJ2-5, with 8 bases matching TRBD1. This CDR3 has 14 amino acids. V shed 6 bases, J shed 6 bases, and the junction held 9 bases outside the gene matches. Germline CDR1 MDHEN, CDR2 SYDVKM. The CDR3 region is CASRNPGGLQTQYF. As DNA, the CDR3 is TGTGCCAGCAGGAACCCAGGGGGCTTACAGACCCAGTACTTC.